This T cell receptor (beta chain) was recorded in a study of shared clonotypes between healthy human individuals. Study in general: CD4 naive and CD4 memory each took three plates per donor, while CD8 naive took two and CD8 memory one.

Method: immunoSEQ multiplex PCR; TCRdb's copy keeps in-frame clones and lacks some. This sample has 2 million to 2.5 million clones, with roughly 94% found just once. Terminally differentiated effector memory CD45RA+ cells were excluded by CCR7 positive selection of CD45RO-negative cells. Study donors comprised healthy, HIV-negative adults devoid of recent acute infection or vaccination. V lost 4 bases, J lost 1 base, and 4 bases stayed unmatched. The CDR3 totals 16 residues. Germline V lookup: CDR1 SGHNT, CDR2 YYREEE (reference sequence). Sequencing used naive CD8+ T cells sorted from blood. This sequence joins TRBV5-4 and TRBJ2-3; 12 bases are a match to TRBD2. This sequence originates from a man aged 18 to 30 in good health. The CDR3 DNA reads as TGTGCCAGCAGCAACGGACTAGCGGGGCGCACAGATACGCAGTATTTT. Protein: CASSNGLAGRTDTQYF.